This T cell receptor beta chain emerged from a study of blood T cell repertoires in COVID-19. Overall study context: Sites in the United States, Italy and Spain provided acute and convalescent COVID-19 samples. From T cells, B-cell-depleted T cells, or PBMCs came the material, which was cDNA or gDNA.

Germline CDR1 MNHEY, CDR2 SVGAGI. V shed 4 bases and J shed 0 bases, with 15 bases lying between them. The CDR3 length is 16 residues. Original methodology: Using reference gene primer amplification, nucleated cell counts were estimated. Sequenced by immunoSEQ multiplex PCR; TCRdb stores in-frame clones only, minus some. The V and J calls and the clone size are those of that table, but D and trimming were determined from the DNA. The profile covers approximately 300,000 clones, with 88% appearing a single time and 4% taken by the ten largest. This chain joins TRBV6-5 and TRBJ1-1; tentatively, D is TRBD1 (5 bases). This TCR came from a woman in her forties or fifties with active or convalescent COVID-19. Sample: peripheral blood. The CDR3 DNA follows: TGTGCCAGCAGTTCCACCCCGGGACTTGTGAACACTGAAGCTTTCTTT. As protein: CASSSTPGLVNTEAFF.